These 7 T cell receptor beta chains originate from one sample sequenced in a study of blood T cell repertoires in COVID-19. Profiling relied on immunoSEQ multiplex PCR, and the TCRdb table lists in-frame clones only, not all of them. The data show around 200,000 clones, 86% seen once. Input material: PBMCs or T cells enriched from blood (not recorded which). These TCRs come from a man aged 40-49 years with acute COVID-19.

V and J are TRBV15 and TRBJ2-5; 7 bases are shared with TRBD1. V lost 0 bases, J lost 0 bases, and 1 base stayed unmatched. CDR3 length equals 15 residues. Germline V lookup: CDR1 LNHNV, CDR2 YYDKDF (reference sequence). This CDR3 is CATSRDRGYQETQYF. CDR3 coding DNA: TGTGCCACCAGCAGAGACAGGGGGTACCAAGAGACCCAGTACTTC.

The gene calls are TRBV19 and TRBJ1-3, with 10 bases that match TRBD1. Germline CDR1 is LNHDA and CDR2 is SQIVND (reference sequence). With V trimmed by 7 bases and J by 5 bases, 8 bases remained unmatched. This CDR3 comprises 15 residues. DNA of the CDR3: TGTGCCAGTACCCAGACGACAGGGGGCAGAAACACCATATATTTT. Encoded protein: CASTQTTGGRNTIYF.

This sequence joins TRBV4-3 and TRBJ2-3, with D possibly being TRBD1 (6 bases). Germline CDR1 reads LGHNA; CDR2 reads YSLEER. The length of the CDR3 is 14 residues. The V gene lost 0 bases and the J gene lost 7 bases, with 11 bases spanning the gap. CDR3 in amino acids: CASSQDPGTNTQYF. CDR3 coding DNA: TGCGCCAGCAGCCAAGATCCCGGGACAAATACGCAGTATTTT.

V usage is TRBV30 and J usage is TRBJ1-2, with TRBD1 matching over 7 bases. This CDR3 is built from 11 residues. CDR1 is GTSNPN and CDR2 is SVGIG in the germline V gene (reference sequence). The trim removed 5 bases at V and 9 bases at J, leaving 6 bases unmatched. The CDR3 nucleotides are TGTGCCTGGTTAGGGGGCGGGAGCTACACCTTC. Protein product: CAWLGGGSYTF.

The genes are TRBV27 and TRBJ1-6; a weak D match, TRBD1 (6 bases). The CDR3 has 15 residues. The germline V and J ends were trimmed by 3 bases and 7 bases, with 13 bases remaining between them. Germline values: CDR1 MNHEY, CDR2 SMNVEV (reference sequence). DNA of the CDR3: TGTGCCAGCAGTTTTGAGAGGGGGAAGAATTCACCCCTCCACTTT. It encodes CASSFERGKNSPLHF.

The V gene is TRBV30, the J gene TRBJ2-3, with D possibly TRBD2 on 6 matching bases. Germline CDR1 is GTSNPN and CDR2 is SVGIG (reference sequence). This CDR3 has 13 residues. The V and J ends lost 3 bases and 6 bases respectively, with 13 bases between them. CDR3 coding DNA: TGTGCCTGGAGACCGGGACTGCGGGATACGCAGTATTTT. Translating it yields CAWRPGLRDTQYF.

This clone was observed a single time. The chain links TRBV29-1 to TRBJ2-5; TRBD1 matches 8 bases. This CDR3 spans 12 amino acids. The J segment lost 5 bases and the V segment lost 7 bases, leaving 6 bases of the junction unmatched. CDR1 and CDR2 (germline): SQVTM, ANQGSEA. The CDR3 reads CSGGWTGETQYF. CDR3 DNA: TGCAGCGGGGGATGGACAGGGGAGACCCAGTACTTC.